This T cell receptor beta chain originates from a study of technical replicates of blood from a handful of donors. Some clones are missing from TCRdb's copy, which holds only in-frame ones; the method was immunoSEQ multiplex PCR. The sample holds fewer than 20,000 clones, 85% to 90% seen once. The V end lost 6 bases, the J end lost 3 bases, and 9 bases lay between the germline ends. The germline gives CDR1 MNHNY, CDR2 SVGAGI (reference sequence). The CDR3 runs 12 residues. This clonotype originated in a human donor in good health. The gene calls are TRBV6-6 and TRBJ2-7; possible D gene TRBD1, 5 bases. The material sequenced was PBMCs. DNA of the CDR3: TGTGCCAGCAGCCAGACAGACTACGAGCAGTACTTC. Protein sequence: CASSQTDYEQYF.